Sequencing of this TCR beta chain was carried out in a study of T cell clusters in autoimmune cytopenias. The CDR3 extends over 17 amino acids. Germline loops: CDR1 LGHNA, CDR2 YNFKEQ. TRB was amplified by touch-down multiplex PCR, primer pools A and B combined. Using the multiplex PCR reads, TCRdb records one entry per CDR3 protein without DNA. Its listing shows roughly 6,000 distinct CDR3 sequences. Each sample's input was 200 to 300 ng genomic DNA, 38,000 or so genome equivalents. These data were also filed under a second study, of T cell repertoires in aging, cancer and after chemotherapy. This second report adds: Healthy donor repertoires were recorded over several months to years and showed clear clonal overlap. The whole study produced a dataset of roughly 8.8 million TCR reads. Compared with age-matched healthy donors, untreated hematological or solid cancer patients showed higher blood TCR clonality.

The chain employs TRBV4-2 and TRBJ1-2. The sequencing sample was made of peripheral blood. The TCR was taken from a human donor in good health. The CDR3 loop is CASSQVGQLKEDYGYTF.